This entry is about one T cell receptor beta chain. The length of the CDR3 is 15 residues. CDR1 is SGHRS, CDR2 YFSETQ, per germline. Trimming stripped 0 bases from V and 2 bases from J, with 8 bases between. This record belongs to a study of T cell responses to AZD1222 COVID-19 vaccine. Method: immunoSEQ multiplex PCR; TCRdb's copy keeps in-frame clones and lacks some. The table lists 90,000 to 100,000 clones, about 81% of them singletons, with approximately 14% in the top ten. Material: peripheral blood, obtained 28 days after the second AZD1222 dose. This chain joins TRBV5-1 and TRBJ1-4; D not resolved. The TCR comes from an adult who received the AZD1222 COVID-19 vaccine. CDR3 nucleotide sequence: TGCGCCAGCAGCTTGGAGGCGGGTACTAATGAAAAACTGTTTTTT. It is translated as CASSLEAGTNEKLFF.